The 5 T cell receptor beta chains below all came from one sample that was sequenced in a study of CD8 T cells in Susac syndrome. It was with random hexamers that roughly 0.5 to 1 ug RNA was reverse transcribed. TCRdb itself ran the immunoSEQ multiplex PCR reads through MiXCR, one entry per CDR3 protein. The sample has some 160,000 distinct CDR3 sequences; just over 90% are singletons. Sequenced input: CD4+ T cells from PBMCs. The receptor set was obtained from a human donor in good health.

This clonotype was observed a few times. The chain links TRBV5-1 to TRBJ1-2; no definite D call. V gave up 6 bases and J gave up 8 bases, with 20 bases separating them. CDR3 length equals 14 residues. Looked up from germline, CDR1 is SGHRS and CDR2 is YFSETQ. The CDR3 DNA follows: TGCGCCAGCACCGAGGACCCAGACGGCGGGGGCTACACCTTC. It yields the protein CASTEDPDGGGYTF.

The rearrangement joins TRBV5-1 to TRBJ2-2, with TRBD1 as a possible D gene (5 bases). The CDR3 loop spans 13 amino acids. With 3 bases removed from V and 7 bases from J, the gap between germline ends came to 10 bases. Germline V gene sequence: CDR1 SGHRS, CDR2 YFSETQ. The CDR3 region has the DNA TGCGCCAGCAGCTCACTGACAGTCGGGGAGCTGTTTTTT. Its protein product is CASSSLTVGELFF.

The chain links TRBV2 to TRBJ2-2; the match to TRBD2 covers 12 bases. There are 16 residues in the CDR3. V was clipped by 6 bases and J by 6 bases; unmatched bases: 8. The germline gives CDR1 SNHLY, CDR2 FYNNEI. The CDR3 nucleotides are TGTGCCAGCAGAAATAAGACTAGCGGGGGTGCCGGGGAGCTGTTTTTT. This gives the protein CASRNKTSGGAGELFF.

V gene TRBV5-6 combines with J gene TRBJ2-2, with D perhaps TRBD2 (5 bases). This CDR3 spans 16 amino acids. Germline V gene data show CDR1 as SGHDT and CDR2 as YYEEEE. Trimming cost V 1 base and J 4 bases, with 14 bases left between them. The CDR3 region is CASSLFAAGVTGELFF. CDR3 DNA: TGTGCCAGCAGCTTGTTTGCGGCCGGGGTCACCGGGGAGCTGTTTTTT.

Here the CDR3 reads CASSPPDRVGANVLTF. CDR3 sequence (DNA): TGTGCCAGCAGTCCCCCGGACAGGGTTGGGGCCAACGTCCTGACTTTC. The chain joins TRBV28 to TRBJ2-6, with 8 bases that match TRBD1. The CDR3 extends over 16 amino acids. The germline gives CDR1 MDHEN, CDR2 SYDVKM. V lost 5 bases and J lost 3; bases outside the gene matches: 6. The full variable domain, with the rest looked up from reference TRBV28 and TRBJ2-6, is DVKVTQSSRYLVKRTGEKVFLECVQDMDHENMFWYRQDPGLGLRLIYFSYDVKMKEKGDIPEGYSVSREKKERFSLILESASTNQTSMYLCASSPPDRVGANVLTFGAGSRLTVL.